This record looks at one T cell receptor beta chain sequence and its context. It has no known antigen specificity. Per-base quality was not reported, and no clone a single base away is much larger than it. The library was made by RT-PCR. Sequencing took place on a NextSeq 550. Using fastp at Q25 and MiXCR, TCRdb reprocessed the public reads and kept productive beta chains. Records with the same CDR3 protein are collapsed into one entry carrying the most frequent genes and DNA. The sample data list about a million distinct CDR3 sequences, and approximately 18% of these were observed just once. The ten largest clonotypes hold around 5.5% of the sample. This specimen comes from a study of patients and donors after allogeneic stem cell transplantation (dated by TCRdb to the early 2020s). CDR1 and CDR2, looked up from the germline V gene, are MNHEY and SVGEGT. The trim is 2 bases for V and 5 bases for J, with a gap of 11 bases between the germline ends. The CDR3 runs 14 residues from the cysteine to the phenylalanine. Left in the record is the CDR3 DNA by itself, 42 bases read in frame from the first base.

The chain joins TRBV6-2 or TRBV6-3 to TRBJ2-3; the D gene is perhaps TRBD1, on 6 matching bases. Sequences were obtained from blood, either unsorted or a sorted T cell fraction (not recorded which). The receptor was derived from a human donor who was either an allogeneic HSCT recipient or a stem cell or donor lymphocyte infusion donor (not recorded which). It is not recorded whose cells these are; they may come from a transplant donor. The sequenced DNA: TGTGCCAGCAGTTACCAGGGGAGTGAAGATACGCAGTATTTT. This translates into CASSYQGSEDTQYF.